These 16 T cell receptor beta chains came from one sample sequenced in a study of shared clonotypes between healthy human individuals. TCRdb's table, derived via immunoSEQ multiplex PCR, lists solely in-frame clones and lacks some. Of some 2,400,000 clones listed, approximately 96% are singletons. Sequencing input: naive CD4+ T cells sorted from blood. Indicated subset: CD45RA+ positively selected. The receptors stem from a man between 18 and 29 years old in good health.

The count of this clone is one. The V and J genes are TRBV7-2 and TRBJ1-2; 9 bases fit TRBD1. V dropped 0 bases and J dropped 10; count of bases not matched to a gene: 12. CDR1 is SGHTA and CDR2 is FQGNSA in the germline V gene. This CDR3 region has 16 residues. DNA for the CDR3: TGTGCCAGCAGCTTAGCCCCACCGGGACAGGGAGTCGCCTACACCTTC. It specifies CASSLAPPGQGVAYTF.

The rearrangement uses TRBV5-1 and TRBJ1-1, with D possibly TRBD1 on 5 matching bases. V lost 1 base and J 1 base, leaving 17 bases between the germline ends. In germline, CDR1 is SGHRS, CDR2 YFSETQ. This CDR3 region has 17 residues. This CDR3 is CASSLQGAGAGNTEAFF. The CDR3 nucleotides are TGCGCCAGCAGCTTGCAAGGGGCAGGAGCGGGGAACACTGAAGCTTTCTTT.

The chain employs TRBV11-3 and TRBJ2-5; D perhaps matches TRBD2 (6 bases). Germline loops: CDR1 SGHNT, CDR2 YENEEA. This CDR3 is built from 14 residues. Between the trimmed V and J ends, which lost 1 base and 1 base, there was a span of 7 bases. Here the CDR3 reads CASSLGGVQETQYF. DNA for the CDR3: TGTGCCAGCAGCTTAGGCGGGGTCCAAGAGACCCAGTACTTC.

The chain links TRBV19 to TRBJ2-5; 7 bases are shared with TRBD1. Per germline, CDR1 LNHDA and CDR2 SQIVND (reference sequence). There are 15 residues in the CDR3. V shed 4 bases and J 5 bases; nucleotides not matched to a gene: 10. The CDR3 nucleotides read TGTGCCAGTAGTACCGGACCTTCGACAGGGGAGACCCAGTACTTC. Its protein product is CASSTGPSTGETQYF.

The rearrangement uses TRBV6-6 and TRBJ1-1; 8 bases are a match to TRBD1. The ends lost 2 bases at V and 5 bases at J; junction bases unmatched: 4. The germline V gene encodes CDR1 MNHNY and CDR2 SVGAGI (reference sequence). The CDR3 contains 14 residues. CDR3 loop: CASSYTGGRTEAFF. In nucleotides, the CDR3 is TGTGCCAGCAGTTACACAGGGGGTCGGACTGAAGCTTTCTTT.

The chain joins TRBV29-1 to TRBJ1-4, with 10 bases that match TRBD1. Trimming took 8 bases from V and 7 from J; bases not matched to a gene: 7. This CDR3 region has 13 residues. Germline-derived CDR1 and CDR2 are SQVTM and ANQGSEA. The CDR3 is CSSRDRGGEKLFF. The CDR3 DNA reads as TGCAGCTCGAGGGACAGGGGAGGTGAAAAACTGTTTTTT.

This chain links TRBV7-9 with TRBJ1-2; no reliable D call. The V gene lost 1 base and the J gene lost 4 bases, with 7 bases spanning the gap. This CDR3 region has 13 residues. Germline loops: CDR1 SEHNR, CDR2 FQNEAQ (reference sequence). CDR3 in amino acids: CASSLDEGYGYTF. The DNA for the CDR3 is TGTGCCAGCAGCTTAGACGAGGGCTATGGCTACACCTTC.

The chain links TRBV10-3 to TRBJ1-4; D gene unclear. Per germline, CDR1 ENHRY and CDR2 SYGVKD. Trimming took off 6 bases at V and 8 bases at J, with 16 bases between the two ends. This CDR3 contains 14 residues. CDR3 DNA sequence: TGTGCCATCAGCGGTAGTGGCGCTGGGGAAAAACTGTTTTTT. Protein sequence: CAISGSGAGEKLFF.

This chain uses TRBV11-3 with TRBJ2-7, with D possibly being TRBD1 (6 bases). The CDR3 spans 12 residues. Germline CDR1 is SGHNT and CDR2 is YENEEA. Trimming removed 3 bases at V and 6 bases at J, with 9 bases between. CDR3 coding DNA: TGTGCCAGCAGCTTGGCCAGGGGCGAGCAGTACTTC. Translated, it gives CASSLARGEQYF. Drawing the rest from reference TRBV11-3 and TRBJ2-7, the complete variable domain is EAGVVQSPRYKIIEKKQPVAFWCNPISGHNTLYWYLQNLGQGPELLIRYENEEAVDDSQLPKDRFSAERLKGVDSTLKIQPAELGDSAVYLCASSLARGEQYFGPGTRLTVT.

CDR3 nucleotides: TGTGCCAGCAGCGAGGACAGGGGACCCTATGGCTACACCTTC. This encodes CASSEDRGPYGYTF. V is TRBV7-3 and J is TRBJ1-2; 9 bases agree with TRBD1. Trimming took 5 bases from V and 4 from J; bases not matched to a gene: 5. Germline V gene sequence: CDR1 SGHTA, CDR2 FQGTGA. This CDR3 has 14 amino acids.

This chain links TRBV29-1 with TRBJ2-2; D gene unclear. V was pared by 7 bases and J by 0 bases, with 12 bases between. Germline CDR1 is SQVTM and CDR2 is ANQGSEA. The CDR3 length is 14 residues. The DNA for the CDR3 is TGCAGCGGAGTAAGTCCCTCGAACACCGGGGAGCTGTTTTTT. Translated: CSGVSPSNTGELFF.

This rearrangement joins TRBV6-5 to TRBJ2-7; D is perhaps TRBD1 or TRBD2 (6 bases each). Per the germline V gene, CDR1 is MNHEY and CDR2 is SVGAGI. The CDR3 length is 14 residues. Between the trimmed V and J ends, which lost 6 bases and 1 base, there was a span of 13 bases. The CDR3 here is CASSTGDKSYEQYF. The DNA of the CDR3 is TGTGCCAGCAGCACGGGGGACAAGTCCTACGAGCAGTACTTC.

This clone was seen only a few times. The rearrangement uses TRBV5-1 and TRBJ2-2; D call uncertain. The CDR3 loop spans 16 amino acids. V gave up 0 bases and J gave up 6 bases, with 15 bases separating them. From germline, CDR1 is SGHRS and CDR2 YFSETQ. CDR3 bases: TGCGCCAGCAGCTTGGCCGGGCAGACTGGGGCCGGGGAGCTGTTTTTT. Amino acids: CASSLAGQTGAGELFF.

The chain combines TRBV30 with TRBJ2-5, with D hard to call. Deletions cut 0 bases from V and 5 bases from J, with 7 bases between. This CDR3 comprises 12 residues. Germline loops: CDR1 GTSNPN, CDR2 SVGIG (reference sequence). The CDR3 sequence: CAWSVTPETQYF. As DNA, the CDR3 is TGTGCCTGGAGTGTAACCCCGGAGACCCAGTACTTC.

The rearrangement joins TRBV6-5 to TRBJ2-7; 14 bases match TRBD2. The junction had 9 bases not matched to a gene; V was cut back by 5 bases and J by 9 bases. The germline V gene has CDR1 MNHEY and CDR2 SVGAGI. CDR3 length: 15 residues. CDR3 DNA sequence: TGTGCCAGCAGTGCACCGGGACTAGCGGGAGCTGGGCAGTACTTC. Its translation is CASSAPGLAGAGQYF.

Regarding this clone: Distinct nucleotide sequences in the sample also encode this CDR3. This chain joins TRBV7-9 and TRBJ1-3, with TRBD1 as a possible D gene (5 bases). Germline V gene sequence: CDR1 SEHNR, CDR2 FQNEAQ (reference sequence). With 5 bases removed from V and 0 bases from J, the gap between germline ends came to 8 bases. This CDR3 comprises 14 residues. CDR3 nucleotide sequence: TGTGCCAGCAGCCGACAGAGCTCTGGAAACACCATATATTTT. This gives the protein CASSRQSSGNTIYF.